Below are 20 T cell receptor beta chains sequenced from a single sample in a study of early T cells in non-severe SARS-CoV-2 infection. One entry per CDR3 protein, called by TCRdb with MiXCR from the 5' RACE reads. The data hold over 75,000 distinct CDR3 sequences, with under 15% observed a single time. The sequenced material came from whole blood. These receptors all come from an adult who was a healthcare worker with PCR-confirmed SARS-CoV-2 infection or an uninfected control (not recorded which).

This rearrangement joins TRBV28 to TRBJ2-3; tentative D call: TRBD2 (6 bases). This CDR3 is built from 13 residues. V gave up 5 bases and J gave up 11 bases, with 17 bases separating them. Germline V CDR1 and CDR2: MDHEN, SYDVKM. This CDR3 reads CASSVYRRGLQYF. The CDR3 nucleotides read TGTGCCAGCAGTGTGTACAGGAGGGGATTGCAGTATTTT.

V gene TRBV11-2 combines with J gene TRBJ2-1, with 8 bases aligning to TRBD2. CDR1 is SGHAT and CDR2 is FQNNGV in the germline V gene. The trim removed 4 bases at V and 2 bases at J, leaving 10 bases unmatched. The CDR3 sequence is 17 residues long. In nucleotides, the CDR3 is TGTGCCAGCAGCTCAATAGCGGGATTAGTCACCTACAATGAGCAGTTCTTC. It translates to CASSSIAGLVTYNEQFF. Filled out from reference TRBV11-2 and TRBJ2-1, the complete variable domain reads EAGVAQSPRYKIIEKRQSVAFWCNPISGHATLYWYQQILGQGPKLLIQFQNNGVVDDSQLPKDRFSAERLKGVDSTLKIQPAKLEDSAVYLCASSSIAGLVTYNEQFFGPGTRLTVL.

The chain joins TRBV21-1 to TRBJ2-5; TRBD2 is the table's D call and was not checked against the DNA. TRBV21-1 is termed a pseudogene. CDR3 length: 15 residues. DNA of the CDR3: TGTGCCAGCATCTGGGTCGGGAGAGTCAGAGAGACCCAGTACTTC. Protein: CASIWVGRVRETQYF.

A few counts support this clonotype. This chain links TRBV4-1 with TRBJ1-4, with D possibly being TRBD1 (5 bases). The V gene lost 1 base and the J gene lost 14 bases, with 8 bases spanning the gap. The CDR3 loop spans 11 amino acids. Per the germline V gene, CDR1 is MGHRA and CDR2 is YSYEKL. This CDR3 reads CASSQGGGLFF. The CDR3 nucleotides are TGCGCCAGCAGCCAAGGCGGGGGGCTGTTTTTT.

The gene calls are TRBV7-9 and TRBJ1-2, with 7 bases matching TRBD1. With 1 base clipped from V and 3 bases from J, the junction kept 5 bases outside the gene matches. Germline V CDR1 and CDR2: SEHNR, FQNEAQ (reference sequence). The CDR3 totals 15 residues. In nucleotides, the CDR3 is TGTGCCAGCAGCTTAGAAGACAGGGCGTACTATGGCTACACCTTC. This sequence encodes CASSLEDRAYYGYTF.

This clonotype was seen ten or more times. The gene calls are TRBV6-6 and TRBJ1-1; D gene uncertain. The CDR3 is made up of 13 amino acids. With 8 bases removed from V and 2 bases from J, the gap between germline ends came to 12 bases. From germline, CDR1 is MNHNY and CDR2 SVGAGI (reference sequence). CDR3 loop: CASGKGSNTEAFF. In DNA form, the CDR3 reads TGTGCCAGCGGTAAAGGGAGCAACACTGAAGCTTTCTTT.

The sample holds many counts of this clonotype. The chain employs TRBV29-1 and TRBJ2-3; no definite D call. In germline, CDR1 is SQVTM, CDR2 ANQGSEA. This CDR3 region has 12 residues. V dropped 3 bases and J dropped 1 base, with 5 bases sitting between them. The CDR3 spells CSVDTRTDTQYF. CDR3 coding DNA: TGCAGCGTTGATACTCGCACAGATACGCAGTATTTT.

This chain joins TRBV5-1 and TRBJ2-1; possible D gene TRBD1, 5 bases. Per the germline V gene, CDR1 is SGHRS and CDR2 is YFSETQ. Between the trimmed V and J ends, which lost 3 bases and 0 bases, there was a span of 13 bases. This CDR3 comprises 16 residues. CDR3 bases: TGCGCCAGCAGCTACCCCACAGGCAGCTCCTACAATGAGCAGTTCTTC. Amino acid sequence: CASSYPTGSSYNEQFF.

This chain joins TRBV4-1 and TRBJ1-3; no clear D. This CDR3 comprises 15 residues. V lost 1 base, J lost 0 bases, and 7 bases lay in between. Germline loops: CDR1 MGHRA, CDR2 YSYEKL. Here the CDR3 reads CASSQGIISGNTIYF. For the CDR3, the DNA is TGCGCCAGCAGCCAAGGAATCATCTCTGGAAACACCATATATTTT.

The J gene is TRBJ2-7, the V gene TRBV12-3 or TRBV12-4; 7 bases agree with TRBD2. This CDR3 has 14 residues. The trim removed 3 bases at V and 0 bases at J, leaving 2 bases unmatched. Here the CDR3 DNA reads TGTGCCAGCAGTTTTGCGGGGGTCTCCTACGAGCAGTACTTC. This sequence encodes CASSFAGVSYEQYF.

The chain joins TRBV5-1 to TRBJ2-7; the match to TRBD1 covers 7 bases. V lost 4 bases to trimming and J lost 0 bases; unmatched junction nucleotides: 7. This CDR3 is 15 amino acids long. Germline assignment: CDR1 SGHRS and CDR2 YFSETQ. This chain's CDR3 is CASSPGDRSSYEQYF. As DNA, the CDR3 is TGCGCCAGCAGCCCCGGGGACAGAAGCTCCTACGAGCAGTACTTC.

The chain uses TRBV20-1 and TRBJ2-1, with TRBD2 matching 15 bases. Germline CDR1 reads DFQATT; CDR2 reads SNEGSKA (reference sequence). The J segment lost 8 bases and the V segment lost 6 bases, leaving 8 bases of the junction unmatched. CDR3 length: 15 amino acids. The CDR3 bases are TGCAGTGCCACCGGGACTAGCGGGAGGATCGATGAGCAGTTCTTC. This encodes CSATGTSGRIDEQFF.

The CDR3 DNA reads TGTGCCAGCAGTTTTGTCGGGCTGGCCTATAATTCACCCCTCCACTTT. Amino acid sequence: CASSFVGLAYNSPLHF. This chain links TRBV28 with TRBJ1-6; D gene unclear. V shed 3 bases and J shed 2 bases, with 11 bases lying between them. The length of the CDR3 is 16 residues. The germline CDR1 and CDR2 sequences are MDHEN and SYDVKM.

This clonotype was picked up many times. The chain is built from TRBV5-6 and TRBJ2-3, with D unresolved. The CDR3 is made up of 11 amino acids. The V gene lost 3 bases and the J gene lost 6 bases, with 5 bases spanning the gap. CDR1 and CDR2 (germline): SGHDT, YYEEEE. CDR3 residues: CASSSRDTQYF. The CDR3 nucleotides are TGTGCCAGCAGCTCGCGGGATACGCAGTATTTT.

This clonotype was observed a few times. The chain recombines TRBV5-8 with TRBJ1-3, with D uncertain. The V gene lost 0 bases and the J gene lost 0 bases, with 7 bases spanning the gap. Germline CDR1 is SGHTS and CDR2 is YDEGEE. This CDR3 comprises 15 residues. The CDR3 coding sequence is TGTGCCAGCAGCTTGGATCAGAACTCTGGAAACACCATATATTTT. Translation gives CASSLDQNSGNTIYF.

The chain has TRBV11-1 and TRBJ2-7; D uncertain. This CDR3 is built from 14 residues. Germline V gives CDR1 SGHAT, CDR2 FQDESV (reference sequence). The V and J ends lost 2 bases and 2 bases respectively, with 10 bases between them. The CDR3 sequence: CASSLTTGTYEQYF. Here the CDR3 DNA reads TGTGCCAGCAGCTTAACTACTGGGACCTACGAGCAGTACTTC.

This clonotype was counted a few times. The chain employs TRBV5-6 and TRBJ1-2, with D possibly matching TRBD1 (6 bases). Germline-derived CDR1 and CDR2 are SGHDT and YYEEEE. The length of the CDR3 is 16 residues. V lost 6 bases, J lost 8 bases, and 26 bases lay in between. CDR3 amino acids: CASNPRGHLFGVGYTF. CDR3 DNA: TGTGCCAGCAACCCCAGGGGACACCTGTTCGGAGTGGGCTACACCTTC.

This clonotype was detected only a few times. The CDR3 region has the DNA TGTGCCAGCAGCTTGTATAGCGGGAACACAGATACGCAGTATTTT. Translation gives CASSLYSGNTDTQYF. The V call is TRBV5-6, the J call TRBJ2-3; 8 nucleotides agree with TRBD2. Germline assignment: CDR1 SGHDT and CDR2 YYEEEE. Trimming removed 1 base from V and 2 bases from J; junction bases left unmatched: 3. The CDR3 is made up of 15 amino acids.

The chain carries TRBV5-1 and TRBJ1-3; D is unclear. CDR1 SGHRS and CDR2 YFSETQ come from the germline V gene. V lost 0 bases and J lost 0, with 4 bases in between. The CDR3 is made up of 14 amino acids. Written as DNA, the CDR3 is TGCGCCAGCAGCTTGGATATCTCTGGAAACACCATATATTTT. It encodes CASSLDISGNTIYF.

In its sample, this clonotype was seen a few times. V usage is TRBV3-1 and J usage is TRBJ1-1, with D possibly being TRBD1 (5 bases). CDR1 and CDR2 (germline): LGHDT, YNNKEL (reference sequence). The CDR3 is made up of 14 amino acids. Trimming removed 1 base from V and 1 base from J, with 7 bases in between. The CDR3 DNA follows: TGTGCCAGCAGCCAAGTGGGGGGGAACACTGAAGCTTTCTTT. Amino acids: CASSQVGGNTEAFF.